This T cell receptor beta chain derives from a study of Ad26.COV2.S vaccination and SARS-CoV-2 variants (dated by TCRdb to 2020 to 2023). Turning to the overall study: Donors in the vaccine arm were drawn from COV1001, a phase I-IIa trial of Ad26.COV2.S in healthy adults that was multicentre, randomized, double-blind and placebo-controlled. Ad26.COV2.S was given intramuscularly at 5x10^10 or 1x10^11 viral particles, as a single shot or as two shots 56 days apart. TCRbeta repertoire sequencing was used to assess the specificity and breadth of SARS-CoV-2-reactive T cell receptors after Ad26.COV2.S vaccination. The TCR-sequenced set comprised around 30 samples: around 20 Ad26.COV2.S vaccine recipients, 5 placebo recipients and 8 SARS-CoV-2 convalescent individuals. Trial participants were randomized into five groups of five, in which low-dose or high-dose Ad26.COV2.S was given once or twice, or placebo was given on both occasions. Blinding of investigators to trial group allocation was maintained during experiments and outcome assessment. Summary of the overall study and its limitations: According to the authors, total T cell responses may have been underestimated by the TCR breadth and depth analyses. The study was not powered to compare responses between vaccine doses or regimens. Substantial breadth of spike-specific CD8+ and CD4+ T cell responses was reported after vaccination. Ad26.COV2.S recipients had higher spike-specific TCR breadth than placebo recipients (P = 0.0014). Vaccine and placebo recipients had similar non-spike TCR breadth, a finding consistent with the vaccine containing only spike.

Notes on this clone: Its antigen is unknown. Qualities for individual bases were not recorded, and no much larger clone is one base off.

The immunoSEQ Assay was the method used to sequence TCRbeta CDR3 regions. After extraction, genomic DNA underwent amplification by bias-controlled multiplex PCR, followed by high-throughput sequencing. Under the source paper's analysis protocol: To quantify the absolute abundance of each unique TCRbeta CDR3 region, sequences were collapsed and filtered. T cell fraction was estimated by normalization of TCRbeta template counts to usable DNA, with usable DNA being measured through amplification of reference genes present in all nucleated cells. Repertoire TCRs were annotated as SARS-CoV-2-specific when V gene, CDR3 amino acid sequence and J gene were exactly matched to a known reactive TCR set. The reference SARS-CoV-2 TCR set came from MIRA and was filtered for enrichment in COVID-19-positive ImmuneCODE repertoires, removing public or cross-reactive TCRs. Based on the MIRA antigens, annotated TCRs were further analysed at the level of specific ORF or position within ORF. Breadth was defined as the number of annotated unique rearrangements divided by the total number of unique productive rearrangements, and depth was defined as the summed frequency of the annotated unique rearrangements. Group comparisons of TCR breadth used two-sided Wilcoxon rank-sum tests. In its TCRdb copy, this immuneACCESS table keeps in-frame sequences only and misses some clones. Where compared with another copy, unresolved V genes explain less than half of these, and the others have no known cause. From that table come the V and J calls and clone size; the DNA was used to work out D and trimming. Counted in this sample were about 350,000 clones; 85% to 90% of them appeared once. The top ten clonotypes cover approximately 5% of the sample.

The label giving this sample's treatment or condition can be read as: some 19 received Ad26.COV2.S at low or high dose, single or two shots; about 5 received placebo; per-sample allocation not given. Repertoires of vaccine and placebo recipients were sequenced from samples taken on day 63 after the first injection. In Cohort 1b, 25 to 30 adults aged 18-55 years were enrolled at a single site in Boston, USA, between 29 July and 7 August 2020. Ad26.COV2.S consisted of a replication-incompetent adenovirus type 26 vector by which a prefusion-stabilized SARS-CoV-2 spike protein from the original Wuhan strain was expressed. The junction carries 5 bases between V and J, which are trimmed by 4 bases and 4 bases respectively. Reading the germline V gene gives CDR1 MRHNA and CDR2 SNTAGT. From the cysteine up to the phenylalanine, the CDR3 has a length of 12 residues. The CDR3 DNA has 36 bases and is translated from base 1.

The chain joins TRBV6-4 to TRBJ1-5; the D gene assignment is ambiguous. The TCR sequence derives from a person aged 18-65 years who received the Ad26.COV2.S COVID-19 vaccine or a placebo. This specimen was peripheral blood, taken in a trial of Ad26.COV2.S vaccine versus placebo. The CDR3 loop reads CASSVKNQPQHF. At the DNA level, the sequence is TGTGCCAGCAGTGTAAAAAATCAGCCCCAGCATTTT.